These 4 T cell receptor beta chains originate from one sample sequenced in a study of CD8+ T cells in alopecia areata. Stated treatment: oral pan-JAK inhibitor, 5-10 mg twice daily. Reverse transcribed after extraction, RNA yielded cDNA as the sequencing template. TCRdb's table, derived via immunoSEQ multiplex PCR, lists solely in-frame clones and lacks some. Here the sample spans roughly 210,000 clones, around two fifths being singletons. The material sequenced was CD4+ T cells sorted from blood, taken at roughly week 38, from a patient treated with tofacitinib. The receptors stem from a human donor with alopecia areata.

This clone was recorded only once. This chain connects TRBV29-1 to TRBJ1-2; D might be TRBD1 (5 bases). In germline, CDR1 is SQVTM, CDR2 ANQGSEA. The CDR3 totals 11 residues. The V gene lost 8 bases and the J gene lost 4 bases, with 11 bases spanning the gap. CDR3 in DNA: TGCAGCTGCTGGGACGCCTATGGCTACACCTTC. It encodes CSCWDAYGYTF.

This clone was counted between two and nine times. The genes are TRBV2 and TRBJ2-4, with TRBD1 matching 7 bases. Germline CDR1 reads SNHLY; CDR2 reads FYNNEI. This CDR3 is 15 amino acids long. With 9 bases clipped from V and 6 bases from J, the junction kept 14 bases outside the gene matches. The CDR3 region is CASPKRQGRGNIQYF. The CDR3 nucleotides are TGTGCCAGTCCTAAGCGACAGGGAAGGGGAAACATTCAGTACTTC.

The CDR3 loop is CASSNGAGGWETQYF. Here the CDR3 DNA reads TGTGCCAGCAGCAATGGGGCGGGTGGCTGGGAGACCCAGTACTTC. The chain couples TRBV7-2 to TRBJ2-5; either TRBD1 or TRBD2 may supply D (5 bases each). The CDR3 contains 15 residues. Germline CDR1 is SGHTA and CDR2 is FQGNSA. The V gene lost 5 bases and the J gene lost 5 bases, with 18 bases spanning the gap.

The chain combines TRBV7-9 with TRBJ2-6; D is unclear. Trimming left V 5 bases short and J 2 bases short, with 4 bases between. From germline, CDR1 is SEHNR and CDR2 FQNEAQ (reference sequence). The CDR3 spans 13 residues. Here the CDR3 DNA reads TGTGCCAGCAGCCCAGCTGGGGCCAACGTCCTGACTTTC. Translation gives CASSPAGANVLTF. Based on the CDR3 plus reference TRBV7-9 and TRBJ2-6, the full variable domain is DTGVSQNPRHKITKRGQNVTFRCDPISEHNRLYWYRQTLGQGPEFLTYFQNEAQLEKSRLLSDRFSAERPKGSFSTLEIQRTEQGDSAMYLCASSPAGANVLTFGAGSRLTVL.